This TCR beta chain derives from a study of blood T cell repertoires in COVID-19. Under the authors' procedure: By means of reference gene primer amplification, nucleated cell counts were estimated. Sequenced by immunoSEQ multiplex PCR; TCRdb stores in-frame clones only, minus some. V, J and clone size were drawn from that table, and D and trimming were deduced from the DNA. The sample holds approximately 300,000 clones, over 75% seen once. V dropped 6 bases and J dropped 1; count of bases not matched to a gene: 6. The CDR3 runs to 14 residues. CDR1 is SGHRS and CDR2 is YFSETQ in the germline V gene. Symptom resolution, clearance, or two negative PCRs marked the recovered donors of Cohort 3.

The TCR comes from a woman aged 25 to 45 who had recovered from COVID-19. The sequencing sample was made of PBMCs or T cells enriched from blood (not recorded which). This chain connects TRBV5-1 to TRBJ2-7; 8 nucleotides align to TRBD1. The CDR3 nucleotides read TGCGCCAGCAACTTTGGGACAGGATCCTACGAGCAGTACTTC. It is translated as CASNFGTGSYEQYF.